This T cell receptor beta chain was observed in a study of blood T cell repertoires in COVID-19. Method: immunoSEQ multiplex PCR; TCRdb's copy keeps in-frame clones and lacks some. The sample gives 150,000 to 180,000 clones, about 89% of which show up once; approximately 0.59% is in the top ten. CDR1 SGDLS and CDR2 YYNGEE come from the germline V gene. The CDR3 length is 14 residues. Trimming left V 4 bases short and J 7 bases short, with 15 bases between. The chain is built from TRBV9 and TRBJ2-1; tentatively, D is TRBD2 (6 bases). This sequence originates from a man aged 50 to 60 with acute or convalescent COVID-19. The sequenced material came from peripheral blood. The CDR3 DNA reads as TGTGCCAGCAGCCCCCGGGACTTTCCGAATGAGCAGTTCTTC. This sequence encodes CASSPRDFPNEQFF.